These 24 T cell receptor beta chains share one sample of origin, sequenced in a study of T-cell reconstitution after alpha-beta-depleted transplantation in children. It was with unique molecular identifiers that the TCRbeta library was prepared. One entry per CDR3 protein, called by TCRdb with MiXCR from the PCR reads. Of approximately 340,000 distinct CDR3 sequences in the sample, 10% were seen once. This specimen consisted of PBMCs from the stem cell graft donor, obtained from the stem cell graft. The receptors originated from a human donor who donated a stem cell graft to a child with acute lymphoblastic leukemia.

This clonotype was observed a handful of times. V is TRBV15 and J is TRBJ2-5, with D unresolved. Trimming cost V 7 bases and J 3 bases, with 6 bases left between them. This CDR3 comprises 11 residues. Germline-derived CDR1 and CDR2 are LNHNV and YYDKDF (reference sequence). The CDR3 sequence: CATTEKETQYF. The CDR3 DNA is TGTGCCACCACCGAGAAAGAGACCCAGTACTTC.

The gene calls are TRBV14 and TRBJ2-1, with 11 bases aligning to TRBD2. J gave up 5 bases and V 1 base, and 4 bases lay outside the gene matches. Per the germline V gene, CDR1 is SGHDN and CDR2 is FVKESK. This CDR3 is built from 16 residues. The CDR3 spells CASSQGSGRGDNEQFF. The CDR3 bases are TGTGCCAGCAGCCAAGGTAGCGGGAGGGGAGACAATGAGCAGTTCTTC.

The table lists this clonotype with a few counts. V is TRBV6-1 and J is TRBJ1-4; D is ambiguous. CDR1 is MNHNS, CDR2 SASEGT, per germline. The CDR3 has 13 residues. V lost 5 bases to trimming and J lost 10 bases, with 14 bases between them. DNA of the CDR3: TGTGCCAGCAGTAAAAGGCTTTATGGAAAACTGTTTTTT. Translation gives CASSKRLYGKLFF.

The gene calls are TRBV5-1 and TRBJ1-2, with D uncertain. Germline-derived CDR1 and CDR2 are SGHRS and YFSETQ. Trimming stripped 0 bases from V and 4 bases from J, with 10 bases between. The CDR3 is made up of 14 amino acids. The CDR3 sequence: CASSLEPGAYGYTF. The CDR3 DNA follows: TGCGCCAGCAGCTTGGAACCAGGCGCCTATGGCTACACCTTC.

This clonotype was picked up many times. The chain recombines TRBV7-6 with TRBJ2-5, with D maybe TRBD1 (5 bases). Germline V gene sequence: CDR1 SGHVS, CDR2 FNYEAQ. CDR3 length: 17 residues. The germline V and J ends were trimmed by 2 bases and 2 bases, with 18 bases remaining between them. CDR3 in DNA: TGTGCCAGCAGCTTAACCCCCTCAGGGTACCGGCAAGAGACCCAGTACTTC. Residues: CASSLTPSGYRQETQYF.

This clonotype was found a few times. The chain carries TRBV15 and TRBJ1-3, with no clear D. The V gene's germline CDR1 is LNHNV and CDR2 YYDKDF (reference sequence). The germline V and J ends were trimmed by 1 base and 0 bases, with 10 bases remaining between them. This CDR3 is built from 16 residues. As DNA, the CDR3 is TGTGCCACCAGCAGAGCAACGCCGTACTCTGGAAACACCATATATTTT. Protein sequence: CATSRATPYSGNTIYF.

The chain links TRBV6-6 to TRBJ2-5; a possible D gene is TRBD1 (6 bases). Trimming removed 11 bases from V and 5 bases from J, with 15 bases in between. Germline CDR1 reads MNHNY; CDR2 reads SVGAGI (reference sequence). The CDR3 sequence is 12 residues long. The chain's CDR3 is CACKGDGETQYF. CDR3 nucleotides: TGTGCCTGCAAGGGGGACGGGGAGACCCAGTACTTC.

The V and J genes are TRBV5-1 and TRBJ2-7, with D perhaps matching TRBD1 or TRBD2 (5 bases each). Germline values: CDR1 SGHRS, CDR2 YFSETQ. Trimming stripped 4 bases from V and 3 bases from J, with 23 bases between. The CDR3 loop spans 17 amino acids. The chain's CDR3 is CASSPAGPGTLVYEQYF. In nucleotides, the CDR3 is TGCGCCAGCAGCCCTGCAGGCCCCGGGACGTTAGTCTACGAGCAGTACTTC.

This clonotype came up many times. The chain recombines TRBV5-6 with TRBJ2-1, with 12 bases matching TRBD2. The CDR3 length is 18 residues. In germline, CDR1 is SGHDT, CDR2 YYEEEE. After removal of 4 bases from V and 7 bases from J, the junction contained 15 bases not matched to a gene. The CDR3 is CASSGRLAGVQVGNEQFF. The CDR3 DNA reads TGTGCCAGCAGCGGGAGACTAGCGGGAGTACAAGTGGGTAATGAGCAGTTCTTC.

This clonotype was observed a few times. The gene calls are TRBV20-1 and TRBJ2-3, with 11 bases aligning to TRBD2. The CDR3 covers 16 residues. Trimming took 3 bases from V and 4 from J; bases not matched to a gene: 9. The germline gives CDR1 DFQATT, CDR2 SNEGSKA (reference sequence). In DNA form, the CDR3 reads TGCAGTGCTAGCGTACTAGCGGGAGATCGGGCAGATACGCAGTATTTT. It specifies CSASVLAGDRADTQYF.

The CDR3 DNA reads TGTGCCAGCTCACCAGACCAACAATACGAGCAGTACTTC. It encodes CASSPDQQYEQYF. The rearrangement links TRBV18 to TRBJ2-7; unclear D gene. The germline gives CDR1 KGHSH, CDR2 LQKENI. The CDR3 is 13 amino acids. Trimming stripped 2 bases from V and 4 bases from J, with 9 bases between.

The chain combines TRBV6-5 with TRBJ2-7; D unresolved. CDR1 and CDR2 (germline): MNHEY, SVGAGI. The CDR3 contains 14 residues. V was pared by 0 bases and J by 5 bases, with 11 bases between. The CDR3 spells CASSYSKGSNEQYF. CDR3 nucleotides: TGTGCCAGCAGTTACTCGAAGGGTTCCAACGAGCAGTACTTC.

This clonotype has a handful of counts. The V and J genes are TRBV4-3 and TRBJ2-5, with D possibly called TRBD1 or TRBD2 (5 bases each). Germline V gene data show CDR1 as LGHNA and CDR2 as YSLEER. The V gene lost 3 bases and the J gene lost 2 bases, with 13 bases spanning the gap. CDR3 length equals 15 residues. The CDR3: CASSHFGAVQETQYF. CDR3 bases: TGCGCCAGCAGCCACTTCGGGGCAGTACAAGAGACCCAGTACTTC.

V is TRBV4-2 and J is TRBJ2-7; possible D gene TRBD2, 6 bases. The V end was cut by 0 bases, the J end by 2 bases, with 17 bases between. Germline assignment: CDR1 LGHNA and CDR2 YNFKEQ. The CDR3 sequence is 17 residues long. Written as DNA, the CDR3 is TGTGCCAGCAGCCAAGATGTCGGGTCTAGCGACACCTACGAGCAGTACTTC. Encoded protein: CASSQDVGSSDTYEQYF.

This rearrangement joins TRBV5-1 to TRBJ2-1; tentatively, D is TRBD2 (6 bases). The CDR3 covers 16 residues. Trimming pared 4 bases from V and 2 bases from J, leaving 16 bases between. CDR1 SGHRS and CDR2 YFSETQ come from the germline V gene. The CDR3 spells CASSPRGSGPYNEQFF. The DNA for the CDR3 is TGCGCCAGCAGCCCCCGGGGTAGCGGTCCCTACAATGAGCAGTTCTTC.

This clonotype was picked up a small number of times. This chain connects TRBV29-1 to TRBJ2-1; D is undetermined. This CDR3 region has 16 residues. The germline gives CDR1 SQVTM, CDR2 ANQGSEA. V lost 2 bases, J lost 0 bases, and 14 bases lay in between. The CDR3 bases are TGCAGCGTTGAATTAGGCCGAACCCACTCCTACAATGAGCAGTTCTTC. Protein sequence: CSVELGRTHSYNEQFF.

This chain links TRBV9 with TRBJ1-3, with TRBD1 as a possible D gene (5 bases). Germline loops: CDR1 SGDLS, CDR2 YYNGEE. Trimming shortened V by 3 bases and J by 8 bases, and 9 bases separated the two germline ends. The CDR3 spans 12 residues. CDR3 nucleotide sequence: TGTGCCAGCAGCGGGACGGGGGACACCATATATTTT. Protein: CASSGTGDTIYF.

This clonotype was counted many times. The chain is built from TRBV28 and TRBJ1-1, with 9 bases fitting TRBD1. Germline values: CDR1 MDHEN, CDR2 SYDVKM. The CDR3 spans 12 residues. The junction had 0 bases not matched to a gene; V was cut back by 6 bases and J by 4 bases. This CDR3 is CASRTGGTEAFF. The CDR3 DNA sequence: TGTGCCAGCAGGACAGGGGGCACTGAAGCTTTCTTT.

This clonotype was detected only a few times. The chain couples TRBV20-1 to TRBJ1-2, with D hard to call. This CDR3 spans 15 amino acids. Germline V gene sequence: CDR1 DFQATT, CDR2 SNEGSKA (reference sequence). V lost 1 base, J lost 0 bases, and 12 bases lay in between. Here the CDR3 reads CSARGGGGANYGYTF. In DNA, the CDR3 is TGCAGTGCTAGAGGGGGAGGAGGAGCTAACTATGGCTACACCTTC.

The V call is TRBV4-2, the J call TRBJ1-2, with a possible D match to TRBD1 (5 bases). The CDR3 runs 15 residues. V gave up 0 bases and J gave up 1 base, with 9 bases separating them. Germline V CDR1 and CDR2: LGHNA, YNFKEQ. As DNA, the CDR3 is TGTGCCAGCAGCCAAGAGACAGAGATTAACTATGGCTACACCTTC. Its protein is CASSQETEINYGYTF.

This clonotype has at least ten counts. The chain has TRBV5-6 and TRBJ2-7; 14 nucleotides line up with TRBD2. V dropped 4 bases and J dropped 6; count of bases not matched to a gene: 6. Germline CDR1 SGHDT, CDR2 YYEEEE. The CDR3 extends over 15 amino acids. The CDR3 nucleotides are TGTGCCAGCAGCGGGGGACTAGCGGGAGCTCCCGAGCAGTACTTC. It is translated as CASSGGLAGAPEQYF.

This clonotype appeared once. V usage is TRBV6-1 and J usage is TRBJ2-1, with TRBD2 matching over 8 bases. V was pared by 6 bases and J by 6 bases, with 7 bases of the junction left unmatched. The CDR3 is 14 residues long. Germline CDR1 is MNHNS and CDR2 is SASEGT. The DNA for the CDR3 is TGTGCCAGCAGCACCGCGGCGGGAGGCAATGAGCAGTTCTTC. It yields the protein CASSTAAGGNEQFF.

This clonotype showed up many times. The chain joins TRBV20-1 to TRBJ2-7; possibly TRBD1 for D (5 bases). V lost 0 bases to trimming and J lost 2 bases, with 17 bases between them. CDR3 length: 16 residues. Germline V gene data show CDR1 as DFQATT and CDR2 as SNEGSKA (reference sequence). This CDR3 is CSARDPVMADTYEQYF. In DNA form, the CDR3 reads TGCAGTGCTAGAGATCCAGTAATGGCGGACACCTACGAGCAGTACTTC.

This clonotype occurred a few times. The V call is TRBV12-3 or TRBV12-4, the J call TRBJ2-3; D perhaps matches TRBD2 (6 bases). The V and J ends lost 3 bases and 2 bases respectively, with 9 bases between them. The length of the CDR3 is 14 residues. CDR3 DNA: TGTGCCAGCAGTTTTGGCGGGATCACAGATACGCAGTATTTT. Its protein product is CASSFGGITDTQYF.